The 10 T cell receptor beta chains in this list originate from one sample, sequenced in a study of CD8+ T cells in alopecia areata (dated by TCRdb to the late 2010s). Library generation was performed with the immunoSEQ multiplex PCR assay. For TCR sequencing, RNA was extracted from every sample and reverse transcribed into cDNA to serve as template. Entries here come from immuneACCESS through TCRdb and include only in-frame sequences with V and J called. Some clones fail to appear in such tables; in the studies checked, an unresolved V gene covers under half of the shortfall, and the cause of the remainder is unknown. This sample gives 150,000 to 200,000 clones in total; less than 65% of them show up just once. Of the sample, under 1.2% is held by the ten largest clones. The sample's time point label is to be understood as: 20 to 30 weeks on oral tofacitinib. The treatment or condition label of this sample denotes: oral pan-JAK inhibitor, 5-10 mg twice daily.

The starting material was CD4+ T cells sorted from blood, obtained at week 24, from a patient treated with tofacitinib. The receptors derive from a human donor with alopecia areata.

This clone was counted only a few times. The chain joins TRBV2 to TRBJ1-4; D not resolved. The ends were cut back, 2 bases at V and 5 bases at J, with 9 bases in the middle. This CDR3 region has 14 residues. Per the germline V gene, CDR1 is SNHLY and CDR2 is FYNNEI. CDR3 DNA: TGTGCCAGCAGTGAATCCCCCAGGAATGAAAAACTGTTTTTT. Translating it yields CASSESPRNEKLFF.

The gene calls are TRBV11-3 and TRBJ2-5; D not certain. V was pared by 6 bases and J by 5 bases, with 7 bases between. Germline V gene data show CDR1 as SGHNT and CDR2 as YENEEA. The CDR3 loop spans 11 amino acids. CDR3: CASSSRETQYF. The CDR3 DNA sequence: TGTGCCAGCAGTTCTAGGGAGACCCAGTACTTC.

The CDR3 bases are TGTGCCAGCAGCTTAGAGGGCAGGAGCAATCAGCCCCAGCATTTT. Its translation is CASSLEGRSNQPQHF. The rearrangement uses TRBV11-2 and TRBJ1-5; D remains ambiguous. V shed 0 bases and J shed 1 base, with 7 bases lying between them. Germline-derived CDR1 and CDR2 are SGHAT and FQNNGV. This CDR3 spans 15 amino acids.

V is TRBV4-3 and J is TRBJ1-6; tentative D call: TRBD1 (5 bases). Germline CDR1 is LGHNA and CDR2 is YSLEER. V shed 1 base and J shed 7 bases, with 11 bases lying between them. The CDR3 is made up of 15 amino acids. CDR3 DNA: TGCGCCAGCAGCCAAGGGTTGCAGGGAAATTCACCCCTCCACTTT. It codes for CASSQGLQGNSPLHF.

This chain links TRBV11-2 with TRBJ2-2; possibly TRBD2 for D (6 bases). There are 14 residues in the CDR3. Germline lookup yields CDR1 SGHAT and CDR2 FQNNGV. V was shortened by 5 bases and J by 2 bases, with 9 bases between the two germline ends. The CDR3 spells CASSPGTNTGELFF. DNA for the CDR3: TGTGCCAGCAGCCCCGGGACTAACACCGGGGAGCTGTTTTTT. The variable domain in full, with the rest retrieved from reference TRBV11-2 and TRBJ2-2, is EAGVAQSPRYKIIEKRQSVAFWCNPISGHATLYWYQQILGQGPKLLIQFQNNGVVDDSQLPKDRFSAERLKGVDSTLKIQPAKLEDSAVYLCASSPGTNTGELFFGEGSRLTVL.

This clone was detected only a few times. The V and J genes are TRBV19 and TRBJ1-6; 10 bases fit TRBD1. CDR1 is LNHDA and CDR2 is SQIVND in the germline V gene (reference sequence). The ends lost 8 bases at V and 6 bases at J; junction bases unmatched: 7. CDR3 length: 15 amino acids. The CDR3 reads CASAGQGSRNSPLHF. In DNA form, the CDR3 reads TGTGCCAGTGCGGGACAGGGGAGTCGTAATTCACCCCTCCACTTT.

The chain employs TRBV5-6 and TRBJ2-3, with TRBD2 matching over 11 bases. CDR1 and CDR2 (germline): SGHDT, YYEEEE. The CDR3 covers 14 residues. The V segment lost 2 bases and the J segment 6 bases; nucleotides outside the gene matches: 2. The CDR3 loop is CASSFSGGADTQYF. For the CDR3, the DNA is TGTGCCAGCAGCTTTAGCGGGGGGGCTGATACGCAGTATTTT. The full variable domain, with the rest looked up from reference TRBV5-6 and TRBJ2-3, is DAGVTQSPTHLIKTRGQQVTLRCSPKSGHDTVSWYQQALGQGPQFIFQYYEEEERQRGNFPDRFSGHQFPNYSSELNVNALLLGDSALYLCASSFSGGADTQYFGPGTRLTVL.

This clone was seen a single time. The chain carries TRBV4-3 and TRBJ2-3; D is unresolved. The length of the CDR3 is 17 residues. From germline, CDR1 is LGHNA and CDR2 YSLEER. V lost 0 bases, J lost 4 bases, and 17 bases lay in between. CDR3 amino acids: CASSQEWPTSDPDTQYF. In DNA form, the CDR3 reads TGCGCCAGCAGCCAAGAGTGGCCGACCTCAGATCCAGATACGCAGTATTTT.

This clone occurred a few times. This CDR3 is also generated by other DNA sequences in the sample. This chain connects TRBV6-5 to TRBJ2-2, with D possibly matching TRBD1 (5 bases). The CDR3 has 14 amino acids. Germline loops: CDR1 MNHEY, CDR2 SVGAGI. Deletions cut 0 bases from V and 3 bases from J, with 5 bases between. The CDR3 loop reads CASSYSRDTGELFF. The DNA of the CDR3 is TGTGCCAGCAGTTACTCCAGGGACACCGGGGAGCTGTTTTTT.

This clone was observed once. The V call is TRBV30, the J call TRBJ1-1; a weak D match, TRBD1 (6 bases). Germline V gene data show CDR1 as GTSNPN and CDR2 as SVGIG (reference sequence). Trimming removed 5 bases from V and 1 base from J, with 11 bases in between. This CDR3 contains 13 residues. DNA of the CDR3: TGTGCCTGGGCCGGACAGACGAACACTGAAGCTTTCTTT. Residues: CAWAGQTNTEAFF.